This T cell receptor (beta chain) was identified in a study of blood T cell repertoires in COVID-19. Trimming took 7 bases from V and 0 from J, leaving 10 bases between them. This CDR3 has 15 residues. CDR1 is MNHEY and CDR2 is SVGAGI in the germline V gene. Per the original data handling: Reference gene primer amplification gave nucleated cell count estimates. The protocol was immunoSEQ multiplex PCR, while the TCRdb copy is restricted to in-frame clones and leaves out a portion. V, J and clone size are taken as reported in that table, and D and trimming were inferred from the DNA itself. This sample has about half a million clones, with roughly nine tenths found just once.

The sequenced material came from PBMCs or T cells enriched from blood (not recorded which). This rearrangement joins TRBV6-5 to TRBJ1-6; no clear D gene. The origin of this receptor is a woman aged 60-75 years who had recovered from COVID-19. This chain's CDR3 is CASTTYGSYNSPLHF. Written as DNA, the CDR3 is TGTGCCAGCACCACCTATGGCTCCTATAATTCACCCCTCCACTTT.